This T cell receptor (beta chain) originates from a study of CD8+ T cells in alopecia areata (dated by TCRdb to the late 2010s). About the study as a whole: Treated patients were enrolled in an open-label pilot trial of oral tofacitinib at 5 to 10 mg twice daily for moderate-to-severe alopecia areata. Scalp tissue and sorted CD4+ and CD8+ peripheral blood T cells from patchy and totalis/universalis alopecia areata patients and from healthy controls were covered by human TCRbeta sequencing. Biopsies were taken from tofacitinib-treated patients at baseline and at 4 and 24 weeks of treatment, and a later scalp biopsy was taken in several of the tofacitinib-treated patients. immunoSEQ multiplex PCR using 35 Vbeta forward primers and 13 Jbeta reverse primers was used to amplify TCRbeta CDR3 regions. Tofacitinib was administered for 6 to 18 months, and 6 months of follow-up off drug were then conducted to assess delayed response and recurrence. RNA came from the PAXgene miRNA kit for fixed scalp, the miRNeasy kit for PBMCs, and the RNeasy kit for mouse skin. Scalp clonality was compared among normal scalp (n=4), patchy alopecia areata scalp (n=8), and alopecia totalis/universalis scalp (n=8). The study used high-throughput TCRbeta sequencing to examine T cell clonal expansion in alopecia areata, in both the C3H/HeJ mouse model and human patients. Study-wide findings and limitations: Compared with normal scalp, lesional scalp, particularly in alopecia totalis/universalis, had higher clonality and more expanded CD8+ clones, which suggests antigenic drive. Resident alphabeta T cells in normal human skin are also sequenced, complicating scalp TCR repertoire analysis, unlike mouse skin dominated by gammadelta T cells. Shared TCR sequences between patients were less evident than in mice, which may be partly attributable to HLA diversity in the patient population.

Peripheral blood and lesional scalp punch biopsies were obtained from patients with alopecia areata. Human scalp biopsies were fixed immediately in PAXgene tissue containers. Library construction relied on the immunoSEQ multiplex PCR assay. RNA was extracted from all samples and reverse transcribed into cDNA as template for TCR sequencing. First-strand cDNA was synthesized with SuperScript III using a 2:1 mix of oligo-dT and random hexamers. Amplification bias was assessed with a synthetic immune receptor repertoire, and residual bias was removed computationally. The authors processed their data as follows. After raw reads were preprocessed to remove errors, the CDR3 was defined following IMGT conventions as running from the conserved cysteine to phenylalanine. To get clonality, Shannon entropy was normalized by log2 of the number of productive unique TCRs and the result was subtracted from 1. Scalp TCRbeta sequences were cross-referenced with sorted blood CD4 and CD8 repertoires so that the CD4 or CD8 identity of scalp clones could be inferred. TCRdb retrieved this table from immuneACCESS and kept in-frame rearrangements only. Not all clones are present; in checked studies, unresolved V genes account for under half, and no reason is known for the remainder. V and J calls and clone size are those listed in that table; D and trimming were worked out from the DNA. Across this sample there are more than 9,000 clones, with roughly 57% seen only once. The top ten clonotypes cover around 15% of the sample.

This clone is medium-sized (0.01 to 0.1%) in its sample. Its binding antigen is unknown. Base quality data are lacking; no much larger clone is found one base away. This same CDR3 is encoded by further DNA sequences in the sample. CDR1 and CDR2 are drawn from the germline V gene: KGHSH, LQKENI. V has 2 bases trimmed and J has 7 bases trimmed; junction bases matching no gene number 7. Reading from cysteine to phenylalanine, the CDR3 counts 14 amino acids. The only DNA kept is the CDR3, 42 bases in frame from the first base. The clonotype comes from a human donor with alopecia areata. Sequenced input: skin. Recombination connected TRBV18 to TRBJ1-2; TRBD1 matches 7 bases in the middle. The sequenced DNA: TGTGCCAGCTCACCAAACTCAGGGGGTCGTGGCTACACCTTC. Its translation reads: CASSPNSGGRGYTF.